This TCR beta chain was retrieved from a study of shared clonotypes between healthy human individuals. Naive CD8 cells lacked CD45RO, underwent positive selection for CCR7 and left out terminally differentiated effector memory CD45RA+ cells. Clones were sequenced by immunoSEQ multiplex PCR, and TCRdb holds only the in-frame ones, with some missing. This table holds around 2,100,000 clones, just under 95% found once. CDR1 is MDHEN, CDR2 SYDVKM, per germline. This CDR3 contains 15 residues. Trimming removed 4 bases at V and 2 bases at J, with 11 bases between. This clone was picked up one time. The chain couples TRBV28 to TRBJ1-4; the D gene is possibly TRBD1 (5 bases). The receptor was isolated from a man in his late teens or twenties in good health. What was sequenced was naive CD8+ T cells sorted from blood. CDR3 sequence: CASSSLQGTNEKLFF. The DNA for the CDR3 is TGTGCCAGCAGTTCCCTCCAGGGTACTAATGAAAAACTGTTTTTT.